A single sample gave rise to the 15 T cell receptor beta chains below, sequenced in a study of cytomegalovirus exposure and HLA in healthy donors. PCR employed 60 Vbeta and 13 Jbeta primers. TCRdb's table, derived via immunoSEQ multiplex PCR, lists solely in-frame clones and lacks some. Altogether approximately 200,000 clones are present, 82% being singletons, with the ten largest covering around 6.3%. The sequencing input was PBMCs. The receptors originated from a woman in her forties or fifties in good health and CMV-seropositive.

The chain is built from TRBV4-1 and TRBJ2-3, with D maybe TRBD1 (6 bases). V was pared by 0 bases and J by 2 bases, with 12 bases between. This CDR3 is 16 amino acids long. CDR1 is MGHRA and CDR2 is YSYEKL in the germline V gene. CDR3 loop: CASSQDWQGTTDTQYF. For the CDR3, the DNA is TGCGCCAGCAGCCAAGATTGGCAGGGGACCACAGATACGCAGTATTTT.

This clone was seen a single time. The rearrangement joins TRBV10-2 to TRBJ1-6; D call uncertain. The germline CDR1 and CDR2 sequences are WSHSY and SAAADI. V was shortened by 2 bases and J by 9 bases, with 5 bases between the two germline ends. CDR3 size: 12 residues. The CDR3 spells CASSEAGSPLHF. CDR3 DNA: TGCGCCAGCAGTGAGGCGGGTTCACCCCTCCACTTT.

This chain joins TRBV6-5 and TRBJ1-5, with no clear D. The CDR3 consists of 13 residues. V was pared by 11 bases and J by 10 bases, with 21 bases between. Germline V gene sequence: CDR1 MNHEY, CDR2 SVGAGI. The CDR3 nucleotides are TGTGCCGGCCCCCACAGAATCAAATCTCCCCAGCATTTT. Its translation is CAGPHRIKSPQHF.

V gene TRBV28 combines with J gene TRBJ1-1; unclear D gene. The length of the CDR3 is 13 residues. Germline V gene sequence: CDR1 MDHEN, CDR2 SYDVKM. The V gene lost 5 bases and the J gene lost 3 bases, with 10 bases spanning the gap. CDR3 sequence reads: CASSPSEYTEAFF. The CDR3 DNA reads as TGTGCCAGCAGTCCCTCCGAGTACACTGAAGCTTTCTTT.

DNA of the CDR3: TGTGCCAGCAGTTTACCCAACTCTCTTGGGCTGGGTGGCTACACCTTC. Translating gives CASSLPNSLGLGGYTF. The rearrangement joins TRBV28 to TRBJ1-2, with D hard to call. This CDR3 has 16 residues. From germline, CDR1 is MDHEN and CDR2 SYDVKM. V lost 2 bases and J lost 7, with 20 bases in between.

Here the CDR3 reads CASSSQGAVGELFF. For the CDR3, the DNA is TGCGCCAGCAGCTCTCAGGGGGCAGTCGGGGAGCTGTTTTTT. The chain links TRBV5-1 to TRBJ2-2, with TRBD1 matching 8 bases. CDR3 length: 14 amino acids. J gave up 7 bases and V 3 bases, and 5 bases lay outside the gene matches. Germline CDR1 and CDR2: SGHRS and YFSETQ. Full variable domain (missing parts from reference TRBV5-1 and TRBJ2-2): KAGVTQTPRYLIKTRGQQVTLSCSPISGHRSVSWYQQTPGQGLQFLFEYFSETQRNKGNFPGRFSGRQFSNSRSEMNVSTLELGDSALYLCASSSQGAVGELFFGEGSRLTVL.

This clone was detected once. The genes are TRBV2 and TRBJ2-3; D is possibly TRBD2 (5 bases). CDR1 is SNHLY and CDR2 is FYNNEI in the germline V gene. The CDR3 covers 15 residues. V shed 4 bases and J shed 0 bases, with 11 bases lying between them. CDR3 sequence: CASSGEGSSTDTQYF. CDR3 bases: TGTGCCAGCAGTGGAGAGGGATCTAGCACAGATACGCAGTATTTT.

This clone was seen only once. The chain joins TRBV10-2 to TRBJ2-1; 10 bases are a match to TRBD2. This CDR3 is built from 16 residues. Looked up from germline, CDR1 is WSHSY and CDR2 is SAAADI. V trimming: 0 bases; J trimming: 2 bases; junction bases outside the gene matches: 1. In nucleotides, the CDR3 is TGCGCCAGCAGTGAGTCCCTAGCGGGGGCCTACAATGAGCAGTTCTTC. It yields the protein CASSESLAGAYNEQFF.

This sequence joins TRBV5-1 and TRBJ2-7; D call uncertain. The V and J ends lost 0 bases and 0 bases respectively, with 10 bases between them. Per germline, CDR1 SGHRS and CDR2 YFSETQ. This CDR3 spans 15 amino acids. The CDR3 is CASSLGGTPSYEQYF. The CDR3 region has the DNA TGCGCCAGCAGCTTGGGCGGTACCCCCTCCTACGAGCAGTACTTC.

This chain joins TRBV5-1 and TRBJ2-1; 8 bases line up with TRBD1. The CDR3 consists of 15 residues. The germline CDR1 and CDR2 sequences are SGHRS and YFSETQ. After removal of 0 bases from V and 3 bases from J, the junction contained 2 bases not matched to a gene. CDR3 sequence: CASSLVGTGYNEQFF. The CDR3 DNA is TGCGCCAGCAGCTTGGTCGGGACAGGCTACAATGAGCAGTTCTTC.

The count of this clone is one. This sequence joins TRBV29-1 and TRBJ2-7; 7 nucleotides agree with TRBD1. The CDR3 covers 13 residues. After removal of 5 bases from V and 7 bases from J, the junction contained 11 bases not matched to a gene. Germline V gene lookup returns CDR1 SQVTM and CDR2 ANQGSEA. This CDR3 reads CSVRETGPREQYF. CDR3 DNA: TGCAGCGTTCGTGAGACAGGGCCAAGGGAGCAGTACTTC.

This clone has only a few counts. This chain connects TRBV7-8 to TRBJ2-7; a weak D match, TRBD2 (6 bases). Trimming pared 5 bases from V and 6 bases from J, leaving 14 bases between. The CDR3 sequence is 13 residues long. The germline CDR1 and CDR2 sequences are SGHVS and FQNEAQ. The chain's CDR3 is CASSVGLWGEQYF. CDR3 nucleotide sequence: TGTGCCAGCAGCGTGGGACTTTGGGGCGAGCAGTACTTC.

The rearrangement uses TRBV28 and TRBJ2-2, with TRBD1 identical over 12 bases. CDR3 length: 14 amino acids. V trimming: 7 bases; J trimming: 7 bases; junction bases outside the gene matches: 4. CDR1 is MDHEN and CDR2 is SYDVKM in the germline V gene. CDR3 bases: TGTGCCAGCATGGGACAGGGGGCAGGCGGGGAGCTGTTTTTT. This gives the protein CASMGQGAGGELFF.

This clone showed up just once. This rearrangement joins TRBV10-1 to TRBJ2-2, with TRBD1 matching 7 bases. The CDR3 consists of 15 residues. Germline CDR1 WNHNN, CDR2 SYGVQD (reference sequence). The V gene end was trimmed by 0 bases and the J gene end by 3 bases; junction bases not matched to a gene: 1. This CDR3 reads CASSESRGYTGELFF. For the CDR3, the DNA is TGCGCCAGCAGTGAGTCCAGGGGGTACACCGGGGAGCTGTTTTTT.

The chain is built from TRBV9 and TRBJ2-1, with TRBD2 matching over 8 bases. Germline V gene lookup returns CDR1 SGDLS and CDR2 YYNGEE. Trimming cost V 2 bases and J 4 bases; bases outside gene matches: 5. This CDR3 spans 15 amino acids. CDR3 sequence reads: CASSVVGGEYNEQFF. The DNA for the CDR3 is TGTGCCAGCAGCGTCGTCGGGGGGGAGTACAATGAGCAGTTCTTC.